The clone carrying this T cell receptor (beta chain) was seen only a few times. Antigen: not known. The sample belongs to a study of T cell responses to AZD1222 COVID-19 vaccine. Study observations and caveats: Most donors were white British, females outnumbered males, and clonal diversity was possibly underestimated. The number of AZD1222 recipients seropositive at baseline was only five to seven. Of spike-specific TCRs, nearly half reportedly target regions left unmutated in variants. None of the repertoires were sampled until the peak T cell response had passed.

Looked up from germline, CDR1 is MDHEN and CDR2 is SYDVKM. V lost 6 bases to trimming and J lost 1 base, with 12 bases between them. The CDR3 covers 14 residues. Using immunoSEQ multiplex PCR, the repertoire was profiled, and TCRdb retains in-frame clones only, with some absent. Here the sample spans around 140,000 clones, approximately 90% being singletons. Sequencing was performed on peripheral blood, taken on day 0 of AZD1222 vaccination. This clonotype originated in an adult in good health. The genes are TRBV28 and TRBJ1-2; weak D call: TRBD1 (5 bases). CDR3 in DNA: TGTGCCAGCAGGGGGCAGGGACGTAACTATGGCTACACCTTC. Its translation: CASRGQGRNYGYTF.